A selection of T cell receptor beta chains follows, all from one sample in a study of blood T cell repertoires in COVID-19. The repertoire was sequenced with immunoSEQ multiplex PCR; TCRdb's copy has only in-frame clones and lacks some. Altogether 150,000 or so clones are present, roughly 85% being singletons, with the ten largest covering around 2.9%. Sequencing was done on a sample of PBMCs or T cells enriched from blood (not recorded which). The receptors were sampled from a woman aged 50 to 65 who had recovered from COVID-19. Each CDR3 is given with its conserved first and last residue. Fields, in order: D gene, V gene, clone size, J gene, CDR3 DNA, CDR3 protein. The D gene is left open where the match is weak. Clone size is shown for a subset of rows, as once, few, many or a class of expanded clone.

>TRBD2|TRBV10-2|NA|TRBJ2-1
TGCGCCAGCAGCGACGGGACTAGCGGGAGAGGCAATGAGCAGTTCTTC
CASSDGTSGRGNEQFF
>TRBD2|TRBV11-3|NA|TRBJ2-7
TGTGCCAGCAGCTTAAGAGGGACTACCCTCTACGAGCAGTACTTC
CASSLRGTTLYEQYF
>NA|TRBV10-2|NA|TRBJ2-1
TGCGCCAGCAGGCTGGACTTGTACAATGAGCAGTTCTTC
CASRLDLYNEQFF
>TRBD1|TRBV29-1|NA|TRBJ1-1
TGCAGCGCGACAGGGAGGGTCACTGAAGCTTTCTTT
CSATGRVTEAFF
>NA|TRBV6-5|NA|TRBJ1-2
TGTGCCAGCAGTTTCCGGAACGGGGGTCCGTATGGCTACACCTTC
CASSFRNGGPYGYTF
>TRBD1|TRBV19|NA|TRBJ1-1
TGTGCCAGTAGGAGGACAGGGATGAACACTGAAGCTTTCTTT
CASRRTGMNTEAFF
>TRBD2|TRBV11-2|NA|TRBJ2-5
TGTGCCAGCAGCTTACGACCTAGCGGGAGGGCCGAAGAGACCCAGTACTTC
CASSLRPSGRAEETQYF
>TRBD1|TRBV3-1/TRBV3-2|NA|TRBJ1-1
TGTGCCAGCAGCCGCCGGGACAGGGGGACCATGAACACTGAAGCTTTCTTT
CASSRRDRGTMNTEAFF
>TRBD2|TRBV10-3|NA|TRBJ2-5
TGTGCCATCAGTGAGTGGCTAGCGGGGCCGGAGGAGACCCAGTACTTC
CAISEWLAGPEETQYF
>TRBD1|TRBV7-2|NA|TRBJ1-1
TGTGCCAGCAGCTTCTCCGGGACAGGGAACACTGAAGCTTTCTTT
CASSFSGTGNTEAFF
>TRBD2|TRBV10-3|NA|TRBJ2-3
TGTGCCATCAGTACGACTAGCGGGAGTCTAGATACGCAGTATTTT
CAISTTSGSLDTQYF
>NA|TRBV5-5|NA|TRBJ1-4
TGTGCCAGCACCCCTCCGGGACACATTAATGAAAAACTGTTTTTT
CASTPPGHINEKLFF
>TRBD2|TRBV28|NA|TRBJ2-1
TGTGCCAGCACCGAGCTAGCGGACTCCTACAATGAGCAGTTCTTC
CASTELADSYNEQFF
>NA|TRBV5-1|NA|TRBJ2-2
TGCGCCAGCAGCTTGGGTCAGGGCGGAAGTACCGGGGAGCTGTTTTTT
CASSLGQGGSTGELFF
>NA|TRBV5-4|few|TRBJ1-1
TGTGCCAGCAGCTTATATGGTACTAATGAAGCTTTCTTT
CASSLYGTNEAFF
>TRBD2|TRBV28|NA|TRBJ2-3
TGTGCCAGCAGTTTCCCCCTAGCGGGAGGGCCGACAGATACGCAGTATTTT
CASSFPLAGGPTDTQYF
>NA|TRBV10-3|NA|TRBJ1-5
TGTGCCATCAGTGAATCGGGTGGTAGCAATCAGCCCCAGCATTTT
CAISESGGSNQPQHF
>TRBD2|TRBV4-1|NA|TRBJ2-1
TGCGCCAGCAGCCAGGGCCCCGGGACTAACAATGAGCAGTTCTTC
CASSQGPGTNNEQFF
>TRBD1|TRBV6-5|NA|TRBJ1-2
TGTGCCAGCAGGGGCCAGGGGGCTAACTATGGCTACACCTTC
CASRGQGANYGYTF
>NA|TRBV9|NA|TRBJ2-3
TGTGCCAGCAGCGTAGTGGACATTCCGACGCAGTATTTT
CASSVVDIPTQYF
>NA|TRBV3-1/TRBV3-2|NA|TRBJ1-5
TGTGCCAGCAGCCAAGATGGGGGGGGCAATCAGCCCCAGCATTTT
CASSQDGGGNQPQHF
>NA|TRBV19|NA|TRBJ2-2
TGTGCCAGTAGTATTGAGGTGTACACCGGGGAGCTGTTTTTT
CASSIEVYTGELFF
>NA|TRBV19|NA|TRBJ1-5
TGTGCCAGTAGTAGGAGGCAGGGGCTCGATCAGCCCCAGCATTTT
CASSRRQGLDQPQHF
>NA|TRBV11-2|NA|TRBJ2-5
TGTGCCAGCAGCGTGCCGGGAGTAGAGACCCAGTACTTC
CASSVPGVETQYF
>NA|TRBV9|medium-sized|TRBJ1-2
TGTGCCAGCAGCGTAGGCAGGGACAAGAGCTATGGCTACACCTTC
CASSVGRDKSYGYTF
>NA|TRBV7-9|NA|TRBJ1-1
TGTGCCAGCAGCCCGACCCTGGGCCCTGAAGCTTTCTTT
CASSPTLGPEAFF
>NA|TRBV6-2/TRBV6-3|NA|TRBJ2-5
TGTGCCAGCAGTCGGACGGGGGAGACCCAGTACTTC
CASSRTGETQYF
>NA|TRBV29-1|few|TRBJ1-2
TGCAGCGTAACGACAGGAAACTATGGCTACACCTTC
CSVTTGNYGYTF
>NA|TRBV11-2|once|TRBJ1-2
TGTGCCAGCAGCTTAGCTCTGGGGAGGTACACCTTC
CASSLALGRYTF
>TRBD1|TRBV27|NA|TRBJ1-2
TGTGCCAGCAGCTCGTCTCCACAGGGGGCAGGCACCTTC
CASSSSPQGAGTF